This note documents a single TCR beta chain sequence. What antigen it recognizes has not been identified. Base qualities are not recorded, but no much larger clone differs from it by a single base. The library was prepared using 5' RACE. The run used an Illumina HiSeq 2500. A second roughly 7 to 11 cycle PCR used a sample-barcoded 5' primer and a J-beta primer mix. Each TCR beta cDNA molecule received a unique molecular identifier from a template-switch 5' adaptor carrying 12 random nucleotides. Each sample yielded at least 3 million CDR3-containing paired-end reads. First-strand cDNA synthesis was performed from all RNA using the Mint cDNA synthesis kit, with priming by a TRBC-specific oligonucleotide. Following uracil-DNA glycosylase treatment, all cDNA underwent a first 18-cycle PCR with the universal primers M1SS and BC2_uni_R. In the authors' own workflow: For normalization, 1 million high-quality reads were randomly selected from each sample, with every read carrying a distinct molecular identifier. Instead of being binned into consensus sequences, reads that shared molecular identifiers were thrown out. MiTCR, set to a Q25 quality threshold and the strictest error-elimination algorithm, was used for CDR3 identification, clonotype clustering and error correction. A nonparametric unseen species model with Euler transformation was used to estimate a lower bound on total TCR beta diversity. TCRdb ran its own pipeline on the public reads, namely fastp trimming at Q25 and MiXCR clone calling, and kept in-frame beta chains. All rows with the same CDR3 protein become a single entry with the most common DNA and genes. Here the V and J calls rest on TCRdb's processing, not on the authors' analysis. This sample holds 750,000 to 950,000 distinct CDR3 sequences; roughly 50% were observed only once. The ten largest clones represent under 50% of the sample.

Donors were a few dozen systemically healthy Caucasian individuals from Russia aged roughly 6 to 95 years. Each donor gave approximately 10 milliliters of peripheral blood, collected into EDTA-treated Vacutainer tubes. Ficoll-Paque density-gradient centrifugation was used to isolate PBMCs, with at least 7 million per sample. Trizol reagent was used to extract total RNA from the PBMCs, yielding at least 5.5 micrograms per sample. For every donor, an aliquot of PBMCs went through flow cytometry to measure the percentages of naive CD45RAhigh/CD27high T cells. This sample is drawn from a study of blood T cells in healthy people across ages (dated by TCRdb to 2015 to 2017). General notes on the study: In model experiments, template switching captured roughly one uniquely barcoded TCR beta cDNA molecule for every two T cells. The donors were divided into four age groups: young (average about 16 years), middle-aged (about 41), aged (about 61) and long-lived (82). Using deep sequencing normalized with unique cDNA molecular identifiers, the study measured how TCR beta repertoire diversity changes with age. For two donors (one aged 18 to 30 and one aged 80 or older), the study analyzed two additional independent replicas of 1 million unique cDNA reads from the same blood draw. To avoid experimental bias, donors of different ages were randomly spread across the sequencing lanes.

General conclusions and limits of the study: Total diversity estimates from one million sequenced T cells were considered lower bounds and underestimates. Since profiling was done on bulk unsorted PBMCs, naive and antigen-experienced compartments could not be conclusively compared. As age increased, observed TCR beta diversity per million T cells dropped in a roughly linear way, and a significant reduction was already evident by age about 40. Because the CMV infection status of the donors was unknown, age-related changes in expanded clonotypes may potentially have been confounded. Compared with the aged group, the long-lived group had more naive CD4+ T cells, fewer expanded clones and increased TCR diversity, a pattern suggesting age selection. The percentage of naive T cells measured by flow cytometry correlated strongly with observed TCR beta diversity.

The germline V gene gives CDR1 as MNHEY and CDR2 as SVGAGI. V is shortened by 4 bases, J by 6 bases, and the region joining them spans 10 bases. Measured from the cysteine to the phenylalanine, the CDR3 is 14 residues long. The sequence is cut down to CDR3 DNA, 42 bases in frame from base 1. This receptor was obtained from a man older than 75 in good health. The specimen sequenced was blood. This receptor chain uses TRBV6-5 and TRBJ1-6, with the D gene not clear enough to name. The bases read TGTGCCAGCAGTTCTGATAGGGCTAATTCACCCCTCCACTTT. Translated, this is CASSSDRANSPLHF.